These 27 T cell receptor beta chains came from one sample sequenced in a study of cytomegalovirus exposure and HLA in healthy donors. Data came from immunoSEQ multiplex PCR; TCRdb stores just in-frame clones and leaves some out. The sample includes approximately 60,000 clones, just over 90% of them seen just once. Input material: PBMCs. The receptors were sampled from a woman aged 18-29 years in good health and CMV-seronegative.

The chain links TRBV5-1 to TRBJ2-5, with 13 bases fitting TRBD2. The CDR3 is made up of 16 amino acids. V was clipped by 2 bases and J by 5 bases; unmatched bases: 6. Germline CDR1 SGHRS, CDR2 YFSETQ. CDR3 residues: CASSFTSGGALETQYF. CDR3 DNA sequence: TGCGCCAGCAGCTTCACTAGCGGGGGGGCCTTGGAGACCCAGTACTTC.

This rearrangement joins TRBV5-1 to TRBJ1-4; perhaps TRBD1 as D (6 bases). Germline V gene lookup returns CDR1 SGHRS and CDR2 YFSETQ. Trimming took off 6 bases at V and 3 bases at J, with 15 bases between the two ends. The CDR3 consists of 15 residues. The CDR3 sequence: CASTLSGAPNEKLFF. The CDR3 DNA sequence: TGCGCCAGCACCCTATCAGGGGCCCCTAATGAAAAACTGTTTTTT.

This rearrangement joins TRBV7-3 to TRBJ2-6, with a tentative D call TRBD1 (6 bases). V was cut by 5 bases and J by 2 bases, with 16 bases left in between. Germline V gene data show CDR1 as SGHTA and CDR2 as FQGTGA. This CDR3 is built from 17 residues. CDR3 in amino acids: CASSLNSGVTGANVLTF. In DNA, the CDR3 is TGTGCCAGCAGCCTCAATTCAGGGGTTACTGGGGCCAACGTCCTGACTTTC.

The CDR3 sequence is CASSLNFGTAYNEQFF. The CDR3 nucleotides read TGTGCCAGCAGCTTAAATTTTGGGACAGCTTACAATGAGCAGTTCTTC. This chain links TRBV7-9 with TRBJ2-1; 7 bases align to TRBD1. Germline V gives CDR1 SEHNR, CDR2 FQNEAQ (reference sequence). This CDR3 region has 16 residues. The V segment lost 2 bases and the J segment 4 bases; nucleotides outside the gene matches: 8.

V and J are TRBV12-5 and TRBJ1-2; D is possibly TRBD1 (5 bases). The germline V gene has CDR1 LGHNT and CDR2 FRNRAP. This CDR3 spans 12 amino acids. V was pared by 5 bases and J by 4 bases, with 8 bases between. In DNA, the CDR3 is TGTGCTAGTGGTGGGGCCCCCTATGGCTACACCTTC. This sequence encodes CASGGAPYGYTF.

The chain joins TRBV7-2 to TRBJ1-3, with D possibly matching TRBD1 (6 bases). V was pared by 1 base and J by 2 bases, with 9 bases between. This CDR3 is 15 amino acids long. Per the germline V gene, CDR1 is SGHTA and CDR2 is FQGNSA. Here the CDR3 reads CASSLEGTTGNTIYF. In DNA, the CDR3 is TGTGCCAGCAGCTTAGAAGGGACAACTGGAAACACCATATATTTT.

This clone showed up just once. The chain combines TRBV6-6 with TRBJ1-5, with 7 bases aligning to TRBD1. The CDR3 sequence is 15 residues long. The germline gives CDR1 MNHNY, CDR2 SVGAGI (reference sequence). Trimming removed 7 bases from V and 3 bases from J; junction bases left unmatched: 9. The CDR3 protein is CASKLPGQSNQPQHF. CDR3 sequence (DNA): TGTGCCAGCAAGCTCCCGGGACAGTCCAATCAGCCCCAGCATTTT.

This rearrangement joins TRBV19 to TRBJ2-3, with D possibly being TRBD2 (6 bases). The germline V gene has CDR1 LNHDA and CDR2 SQIVND (reference sequence). V lost 7 bases, J lost 0 bases, and 8 bases lay in between. The CDR3 extends over 13 amino acids. The CDR3 DNA reads TGTGCCAGTACGGGGACTAGCACAGATACGCAGTATTTT. Protein product: CASTGTSTDTQYF.

This clone has a handful of counts. The gene calls are TRBV15 and TRBJ2-1; 7 bases match TRBD1. The CDR3 has 17 amino acids. V shed 5 bases, J shed 4 bases, and the junction held 14 bases outside the gene matches. Germline CDR1 reads LNHNV; CDR2 reads YYDKDF (reference sequence). The chain's CDR3 is CATSSRDSQRPYNEQFF. The DNA for the CDR3 is TGTGCCACCAGCTCTCGGGACAGCCAAAGGCCTTACAATGAGCAGTTCTTC.

The table lists this clone with a count of one. J is TRBJ2-2 and V is TRBV6-1; D call uncertain. In germline, CDR1 is MNHNS, CDR2 SASEGT. V was shortened by 3 bases and J by 7 bases, with 12 bases between the two germline ends. This CDR3 region has 14 residues. Written as DNA, the CDR3 is TGTGCCAGCAGTGAGAAACCGACGGGCGGGGAGCTGTTTTTT. Translated, it gives CASSEKPTGGELFF.

The rearrangement uses TRBV2 and TRBJ2-1; no reliable D call. The CDR3 sequence is 12 residues long. V was cut by 4 bases and J by 4 bases, with 5 bases left in between. The V gene's germline CDR1 is SNHLY and CDR2 FYNNEI. The CDR3 loop is CASSGSYNEQFF. Here the CDR3 DNA reads TGTGCCAGCAGTGGTTCTTACAATGAGCAGTTCTTC.

The chain joins TRBV7-9 to TRBJ1-2, with TRBD1 as a possible D gene (6 bases). V was clipped by 6 bases and J by 5 bases, with 19 bases between them. CDR3 length: 15 residues. Germline values: CDR1 SEHNR, CDR2 FQNEAQ (reference sequence). CDR3 amino acids: CASSSGGAVPYGYTF. In DNA form, the CDR3 reads TGTGCCAGCAGTTCGGGGGGGGCAGTCCCTTATGGCTACACCTTC.

J is TRBJ2-5 and V is TRBV7-8, with 7 bases lining up with TRBD1. CDR1 and CDR2 from the germline V gene are SGHVS and FQNEAQ. The CDR3 is made up of 13 amino acids. V was pared by 6 bases and J by 2 bases, with 3 bases of the junction left unmatched. The CDR3 protein is CASSGTAQETQYF. In nucleotides, the CDR3 is TGTGCCAGCAGTGGGACAGCACAAGAGACCCAGTACTTC.

The rearrangement joins TRBV15 to TRBJ2-7, with 7 bases aligning to TRBD2. This CDR3 contains 17 residues. Trimming cost V 2 bases and J 5 bases; bases outside gene matches: 15. Germline V gene lookup returns CDR1 LNHNV and CDR2 YYDKDF (reference sequence). In DNA form, the CDR3 reads TGTGCCACCAGCAGAAGCGGGGCCCTTGGGCGGAAGGACGAGCAGTACGTC. This gives the protein CATSRSGALGRKDEQYV.

The chain is built from TRBV30 and TRBJ2-3; 9 nucleotides align to TRBD2. The CDR3 extends over 16 amino acids. Trimming cost V 3 bases and J 0 bases; bases outside gene matches: 7. Germline V gene lookup returns CDR1 GTSNPN and CDR2 SVGIG (reference sequence). This CDR3 reads CAWSTGLAGSTDTQYF. CDR3 nucleotides: TGTGCCTGGAGCACCGGGCTAGCGGGAAGCACAGATACGCAGTATTTT. Full variable domain (rest looked up from reference TRBV30 and TRBJ2-3): SQTIHQWPATLVQPVGSPLSLECTVEGTSNPNLYWYRQAAGRGLQLLFYSVGIGQISSEVPQNLSASRPQDRQFILSSKKLLLSDSGFYLCAWSTGLAGSTDTQYFGPGTRLTVL.

The table lists this clone with a count of one. V and J are TRBV7-3 and TRBJ2-2, with 10 bases matching TRBD2. V trimming: 3 bases; J trimming: 2 bases; junction bases outside the gene matches: 3. CDR1 is SGHTA and CDR2 is FQGTGA in the germline V gene. This CDR3 region has 16 residues. CDR3 in amino acids: CASSFPSGGNTGELFF. DNA of the CDR3: TGTGCCAGCAGCTTTCCTAGCGGGGGTAACACCGGGGAGCTGTTTTTT.

The chain joins TRBV27 to TRBJ1-5; the D is unclear. V lost 5 bases and J 2 bases, leaving 10 bases between the germline ends. From germline, CDR1 is MNHEY and CDR2 SMNVEV (reference sequence). The CDR3 loop spans 14 amino acids. Here the CDR3 reads CASSPWQGNQPQHF. In DNA, the CDR3 is TGTGCCAGCAGTCCCTGGCAGGGCAATCAGCCCCAGCATTTT.

J is TRBJ1-1 and V is TRBV27; TRBD1 might be the D (5 bases). The length of the CDR3 is 15 residues. Trimming left V 5 bases short and J 1 base short, with 14 bases between. The germline V gene has CDR1 MNHEY and CDR2 SMNVEV (reference sequence). DNA of the CDR3: TGTGCCAGCAGTCCCCATGGGGGGACGAACACTGAAGCTTTCTTT. The encoded protein is CASSPHGGTNTEAFF.

This clone appeared a single time. The chain is built from TRBV19 and TRBJ1-2; 8 nucleotides align to TRBD1. Germline CDR1 and CDR2: LNHDA and SQIVND (reference sequence). J was trimmed by 5 bases and V by 4 bases; bases with no gene match: 6. The CDR3 length is 14 residues. CDR3 loop: CASSTNRGVYGYTF. CDR3 coding DNA: TGTGCCAGTAGTACGAACAGGGGGGTATATGGCTACACCTTC.

The V gene is TRBV4-1, the J gene TRBJ2-1, with D possibly being TRBD2 (6 bases). The CDR3 length is 15 residues. Trimming shortened V by 2 bases and J by 4 bases, and 12 bases separated the two germline ends. Germline assignment: CDR1 MGHRA and CDR2 YSYEKL. This CDR3 is CASSQSGTEYNEQFF. DNA of the CDR3: TGCGCCAGCAGCCAATCCGGGACTGAGTACAATGAGCAGTTCTTC.

This chain links TRBV5-4 with TRBJ1-3, with 8 bases that match TRBD1. CDR3 length equals 20 residues. Germline V gives CDR1 SGHNT, CDR2 YYREEE (reference sequence). The J segment lost 1 base and the V segment lost 4 bases, leaving 19 bases of the junction unmatched. The CDR3 DNA reads TGTGCCAGCAGCCTGGGGACAGGCGGCCCGGGTTTGCGTTCTGGAAACACCATATATTTT. Amino acid sequence: CASSLGTGGPGLRSGNTIYF.

This chain uses TRBV9 with TRBJ2-1, with D tentatively TRBD2 (7 bases). Trimming pared 4 bases from V and 2 bases from J, leaving 34 bases between. Germline V CDR1 and CDR2: SGDLS, YYNGEE. This CDR3 region has 22 residues. The CDR3 bases are TGTGCCAGCAGCCCTCACCCGAGGGGGGGCCAGCATTTAATCAAAGCCTACAATGAGCAGTTCTTC. Translating gives CASSPHPRGGQHLIKAYNEQFF.

The chain uses TRBV4-3 and TRBJ2-1; TRBD2 is a possible D gene (7 bases). Germline assignment: CDR1 LGHNA and CDR2 YSLEER. The V gene lost 0 bases and the J gene lost 2 bases, with 20 bases spanning the gap. This CDR3 region has 19 residues. The DNA for the CDR3 is TGCGCCAGCAGCCAAGATCCCGGGACCCCGGGGGGCGCCTACAATGAGCAGTTCTTC. Residues: CASSQDPGTPGGAYNEQFF.

The genes are TRBV19 and TRBJ1-3; unclear D gene. V was clipped by 3 bases and J by 0 bases, with 12 bases between them. Germline CDR1 reads LNHDA; CDR2 reads SQIVND (reference sequence). CDR3 length: 16 amino acids. CDR3 sequence reads: CASSIGSGRSGNTIYF. In nucleotides, the CDR3 is TGTGCCAGTAGTATTGGCAGTGGTCGCTCTGGAAACACCATATATTTT.

This clone appeared a single time. V usage is TRBV6-6 and J usage is TRBJ1-1; no clear D gene. The CDR3 consists of 13 residues. Germline V gene sequence: CDR1 MNHNY, CDR2 SVGAGI (reference sequence). V lost 8 bases to trimming and J lost 8 bases, with 18 bases between them. The CDR3 is CASSFQLTGEAFF. In DNA, the CDR3 is TGTGCCAGCTCGTTTCAACTCACCGGGGAAGCTTTCTTT.

V gene TRBV30 combines with J gene TRBJ1-3; the match to TRBD1 covers 9 bases. CDR1 and CDR2 (germline): GTSNPN, SVGIG (reference sequence). Trimming removed 8 bases from V and 3 bases from J; junction bases left unmatched: 5. This CDR3 spans 13 amino acids. The CDR3 region is CARQGEIGNTIYF. In DNA, the CDR3 is TGTGCCCGACAGGGGGAAATTGGAAACACCATATATTTT.

The chain couples TRBV5-5 to TRBJ1-5, with TRBD1 identical over 7 bases. The CDR3 has 16 residues. The V and J ends lost 0 bases and 0 bases, in that order; junction bases with no gene match: 3. Germline CDR1 and CDR2: SGHKS and YYEKEE (reference sequence). For the CDR3, the DNA is TGTGCCAGCAGCTTGGTAGGGGGCGATAGCAATCAGCCCCAGCATTTT. Protein sequence: CASSLVGGDSNQPQHF.